This TCR beta chain is drawn from a study of T-cell reconstitution after alpha-beta-depleted transplantation in children. CDR3 size: 14 residues. Trimming at V came to 6 bases and at J to 5 bases, leaving 6 bases not matched to a gene. The study, taken as a whole, reports: By about two months after transplant, alpha-beta T cells reportedly arose from several hundred graft clones that had expanded.

There are many counts of this clonotype. Its specificity is not known. The TCRbeta library incorporated unique molecular identifiers. TCRdb redid the calling of the PCR reads with MiXCR, one entry per CDR3 protein. Of some 43,000 distinct CDR3 sequences in the sample, about 9% were seen once. The TCR originated in a male patient aged 2-15 years who had a stem cell transplant for chronic granulomatous disease, so the T cells may come from the graft donor. The sample consisted of PBMCs, mostly from graft donor cells, taken 60 days after TCRalphabeta/CD19-depleted stem cell transplant. The chain has TRBV12-3 or TRBV12-4 and TRBJ2-1; 8 bases match TRBD2. Here the CDR3 DNA reads TGTGCCAGCAGCATCACTAGCGGCCACAATGAGCAGTTCTTC. Its translation is CASSITSGHNEQFF.